This T cell receptor (beta chain) was identified during a study of T cell responses to AZD1222 COVID-19 vaccine (dated by TCRdb to the early 2020s). For the study in its entirety: Because spike-specific TCR depth and breadth did not differ between the two schedules, AZD1222 recipients who got a second dose at roughly 4 weeks were pooled with those who got a second dose at roughly 12 weeks. A total of 230 to 250 trial participants underwent TCR sequencing, of whom 207 received two doses of AZD1222 and 26 received two doses of the MenACWY control vaccine. Trial participants were enrolled into age subgroups of 18-55, 56-69 and 70-plus years, which contained approximately 150, 28 and 58 TCR-sequenced participants, respectively.

For CDR1 and CDR2, the germline V gene lists SGHTA and FQGTGA. Inclusive of the bounding cysteine and phenylalanine, the CDR3 is 15 residues long. The read is trimmed to its CDR3 DNA, 45 bases read in frame from base 1. From V the trimming removes 2 bases and from J it removes 9 bases, while the gene matches leave 7 bases of the junction unaccounted for. The sample's time point label, in plain terms: baseline before first vaccination. The vaccinee samples were drawn from two UK trials, COV001 and COV002, one of which was a single-blind randomized controlled phase 2/3 trial testing AZD1222 (ChAdOx1 nCoV-19) in healthy adults. For TCRbeta chain sequencing, PBMC samples from trial participants were taken at day 0 and at day 28 after the second dose. Results and caveats for the whole study, not just this receptor: Nearly half of unique spike-specific TCRs reportedly recognized epitopes outside regions mutated in the B.1.351 and B.1.1.7 variants. The whole spike protein was spanned by vaccine-associated CD4 TCRs, and dominant responses were seen in regions 160-218 and 743-854. Most participants were white British and females outnumbered males, and the authors suggested that clonal diversity may have been underestimated. In the small 56-69-year group, the increase in depth fell short of significance, most likely because of low power. After two AZD1222 doses, both the breadth and the depth of spike-specific TCRs were significantly higher than at day 0 and than in MenACWY recipients. Because no day 14 peak-response samples were available, repertoires were characterized only after the peak T cell response. Conclusions about previously exposed vaccinees were limited because only a handful of AZD1222 recipients were SARS-CoV-2 seropositive at baseline.

The CDR3 regions of human TCRbeta chains were analyzed by immunosequencing. In the authors' own workflow: Repertoire TCRs were checked for matches against a reference library of SARS-CoV-2-specific TCRs that had been generated using the MIRA antigen-specificity platform. Breadth was defined as the fraction of unique TCRs that were SARS-CoV-2-associated. Depth was defined as the fraction of total T cells that were SARS-CoV-2-associated. Using the MIRA data, every spike-specific TCR was mapped to the spike region that the TCR reacted to and assigned to either a CD4 or a CD8 class. Log10-transformed breadth and depth values were compared by one-way ANOVA with Sidak's multiple comparisons tests. TCRdb took this table from immuneACCESS and kept in-frame rearrangements with V and J called. Such tables lack part of the clones; where checked against another copy, unresolved V genes explain under half of the gap, and the rest is unexplained. The DNA was the basis for D and trimming; V, J and clone size are from that table. The sample table holds around 160,000 clones, of which approximately 89% were seen once. Together, the top ten hold over 13% of the sample.

Remarks on this clone: Its binding antigen is unknown. Per-nucleotide qualities are absent, and no much larger clonotype sits a single base away.

Material: peripheral blood, obtained on day 0 of AZD1222 vaccination. The clonotype originates from an adult in good health. The rearranged segments are TRBV7-3 and TRBJ2-1, and 10 junctional nucleotides match TRBD2. The CDR3 protein is CASSLSSSGGGEQFF. The DNA sequence is given as TGTGCCAGCAGCTTATCGTCTAGCGGGGGAGGTGAGCAGTTCTTC.